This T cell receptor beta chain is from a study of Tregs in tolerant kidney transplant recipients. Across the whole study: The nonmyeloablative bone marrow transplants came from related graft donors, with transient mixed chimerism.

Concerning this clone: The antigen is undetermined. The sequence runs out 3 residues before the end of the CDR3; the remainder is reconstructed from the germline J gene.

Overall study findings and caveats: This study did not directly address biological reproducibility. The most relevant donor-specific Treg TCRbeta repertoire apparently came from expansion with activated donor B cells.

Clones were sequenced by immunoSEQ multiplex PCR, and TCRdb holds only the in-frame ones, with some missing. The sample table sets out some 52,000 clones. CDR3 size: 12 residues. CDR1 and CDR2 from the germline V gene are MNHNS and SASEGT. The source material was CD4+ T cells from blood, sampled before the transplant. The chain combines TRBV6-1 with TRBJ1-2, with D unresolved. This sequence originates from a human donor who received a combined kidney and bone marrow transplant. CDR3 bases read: TGTGCCAGCAGTGAAGCGCGCCCCGGC. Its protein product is CASSEARPG. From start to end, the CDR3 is CASSEARPGYTF.